This entry is about one T cell receptor beta chain. Its target is unknown. TCRdb's table, derived via immunoSEQ multiplex PCR, lists solely in-frame clones and lacks some. The sample yields about 600,000 clones, 95% to 98% seen once. This sample stems from a study of shared clonotypes between healthy human individuals. General study findings and limits: Measured sharing among donors was expected to vary with sequencing depth. Rarefaction showed sorted-subset sequencing was incomplete despite large depth. Clonotypes that were shared across a handful of donors made up approximately 5% of naive CD4 clonotypes. Specimens sampled were limited to blood, with tissue repertoires likely differing.

It was CD45RO-negative cells, positively selected for CCR7, that made up naive CD8 cells, with terminally differentiated effector memory CD45RA+ cells excluded. Germline V gene lookup returns CDR1 SGHAT and CDR2 FQDESV (reference sequence). This CDR3 comprises 13 residues. V was cut by 5 bases and J by 1 base, with 8 bases left in between. The V and J genes are TRBV11-1 and TRBJ1-1; the D gene is possibly TRBD1 (6 bases). This sequence was found in a man aged 30 to 45 in good health. Sequencing was carried out using naive CD8+ T cells sorted from blood. CDR3 sequence (DNA): TGTGCCAGCAGCGCGACAGGGAACACTGAAGCTTTCTTT. It yields the protein CASSATGNTEAFF.